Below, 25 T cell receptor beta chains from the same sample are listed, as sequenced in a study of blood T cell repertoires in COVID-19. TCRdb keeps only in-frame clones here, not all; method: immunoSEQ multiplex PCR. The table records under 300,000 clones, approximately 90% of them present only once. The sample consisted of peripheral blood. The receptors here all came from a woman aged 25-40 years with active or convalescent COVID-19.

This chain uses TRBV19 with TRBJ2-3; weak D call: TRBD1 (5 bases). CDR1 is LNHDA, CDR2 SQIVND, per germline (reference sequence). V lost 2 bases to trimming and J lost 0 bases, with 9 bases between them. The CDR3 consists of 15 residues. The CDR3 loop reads CASSILGASTDTQYF. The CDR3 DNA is TGTGCCAGTAGTATATTAGGGGCGAGCACAGATACGCAGTATTTT.

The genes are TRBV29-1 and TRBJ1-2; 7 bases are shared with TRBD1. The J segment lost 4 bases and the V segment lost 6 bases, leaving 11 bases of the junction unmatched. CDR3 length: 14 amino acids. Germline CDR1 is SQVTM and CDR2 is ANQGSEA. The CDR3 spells CSVRKDRDLYGYTF. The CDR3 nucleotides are TGCAGCGTCCGAAAAGACAGGGACCTCTATGGCTACACCTTC.

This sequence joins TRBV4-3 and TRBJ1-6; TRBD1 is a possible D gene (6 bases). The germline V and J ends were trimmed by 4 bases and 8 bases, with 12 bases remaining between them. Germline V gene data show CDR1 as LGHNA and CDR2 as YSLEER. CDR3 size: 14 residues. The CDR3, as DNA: TGCGCCAGCAGCCGCAACCAGGGGTATTCACCCCTCCACTTT. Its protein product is CASSRNQGYSPLHF.

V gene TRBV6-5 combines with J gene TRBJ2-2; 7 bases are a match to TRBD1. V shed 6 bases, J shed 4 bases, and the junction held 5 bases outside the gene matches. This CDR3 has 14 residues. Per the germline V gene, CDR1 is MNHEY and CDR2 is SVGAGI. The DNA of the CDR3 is TGTGCCAGCAGCCTTGCAGGGGGCACCGGGGAGCTGTTTTTT. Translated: CASSLAGGTGELFF.

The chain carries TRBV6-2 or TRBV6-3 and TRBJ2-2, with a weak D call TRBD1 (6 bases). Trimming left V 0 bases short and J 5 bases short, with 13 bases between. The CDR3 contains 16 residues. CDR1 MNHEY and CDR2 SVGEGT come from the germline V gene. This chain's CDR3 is CASSYSPQGRTGELFF. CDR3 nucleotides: TGTGCCAGCAGTTACTCCCCACAGGGTAGAACCGGGGAGCTGTTTTTT.

The CDR3 DNA is TGTGCCAGCAGGGGACAGGGGGTTTCACCCCTCCACTTT. Translating gives CASRGQGVSPLHF. V and J are TRBV6-6 and TRBJ1-6; 11 nucleotides align to TRBD1. The V segment lost 6 bases and the J segment 9 bases; nucleotides outside the gene matches: 1. Germline CDR1 MNHNY, CDR2 SVGAGI (reference sequence). The CDR3 sequence is 13 residues long.

This CDR3 reads CASSKVYGQGNEQFF. The DNA for the CDR3 is TGTGCCAGCAGCAAAGTTTATGGACAGGGGAATGAGCAGTTCTTC. The chain couples TRBV21-1 to TRBJ2-1; the table's D call of TRBD1 was not tested on the DNA. TRBV21-1 is annotated as a pseudogene. This CDR3 spans 15 amino acids.

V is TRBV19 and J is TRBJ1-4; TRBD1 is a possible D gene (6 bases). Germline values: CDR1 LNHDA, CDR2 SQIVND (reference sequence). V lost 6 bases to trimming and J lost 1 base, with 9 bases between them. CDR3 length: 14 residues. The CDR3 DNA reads TGTGCCAGTAGGGGCAGGGGAACTAATGAAAAACTGTTTTTT. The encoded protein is CASRGRGTNEKLFF.

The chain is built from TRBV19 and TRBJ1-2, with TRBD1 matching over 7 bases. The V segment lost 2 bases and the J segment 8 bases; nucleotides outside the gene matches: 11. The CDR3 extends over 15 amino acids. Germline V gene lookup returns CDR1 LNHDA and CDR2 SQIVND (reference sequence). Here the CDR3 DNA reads TGTGCCAGTAGTATATCTAGACAGGGACTCAGAGGCTACACCTTC. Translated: CASSISRQGLRGYTF.

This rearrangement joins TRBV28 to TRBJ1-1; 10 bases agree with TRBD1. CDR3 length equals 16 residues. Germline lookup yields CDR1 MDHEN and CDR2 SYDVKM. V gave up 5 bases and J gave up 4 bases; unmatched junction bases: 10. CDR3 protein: CASSPPPGQGPTEAFF. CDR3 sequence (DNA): TGTGCCAGCAGTCCCCCTCCGGGACAGGGGCCCACTGAAGCTTTCTTT.

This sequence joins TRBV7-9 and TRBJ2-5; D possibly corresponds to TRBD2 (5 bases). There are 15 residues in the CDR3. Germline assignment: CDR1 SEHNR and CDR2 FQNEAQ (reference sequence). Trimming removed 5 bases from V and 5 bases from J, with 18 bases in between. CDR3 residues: CASSPPGSRAETQYF. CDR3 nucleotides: TGTGCCAGCAGCCCACCGGGATCCCGGGCTGAGACCCAGTACTTC.

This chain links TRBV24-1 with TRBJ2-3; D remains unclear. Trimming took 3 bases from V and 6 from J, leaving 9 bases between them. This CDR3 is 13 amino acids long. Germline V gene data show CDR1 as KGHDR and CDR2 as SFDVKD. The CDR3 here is CATSDPSADTQYF. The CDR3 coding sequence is TGTGCCACCAGTGATCCCTCAGCGGATACGCAGTATTTT.

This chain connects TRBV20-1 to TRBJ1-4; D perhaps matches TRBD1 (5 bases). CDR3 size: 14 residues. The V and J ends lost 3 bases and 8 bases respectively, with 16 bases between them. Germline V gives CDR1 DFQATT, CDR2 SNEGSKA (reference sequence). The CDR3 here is CSASPGQLGEKLFF. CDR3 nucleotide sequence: TGCAGTGCTAGTCCAGGGCAGCTGGGGGAAAAACTGTTTTTT.

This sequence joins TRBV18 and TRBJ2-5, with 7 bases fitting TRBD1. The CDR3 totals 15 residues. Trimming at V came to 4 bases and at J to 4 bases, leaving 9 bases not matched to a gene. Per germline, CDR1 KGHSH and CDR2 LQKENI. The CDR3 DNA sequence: TGTGCCAGCTCACTCCTTAGGGGGCTGGGAGAGACCCAGTACTTC. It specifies CASSLLRGLGETQYF.

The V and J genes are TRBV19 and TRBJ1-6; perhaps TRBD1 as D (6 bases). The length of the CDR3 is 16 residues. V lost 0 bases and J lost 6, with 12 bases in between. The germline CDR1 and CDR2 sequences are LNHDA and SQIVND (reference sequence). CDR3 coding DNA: TGTGCCAGTAGTATAGATAAGGGGGTTGGTAATTCACCCCTCCACTTT. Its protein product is CASSIDKGVGNSPLHF. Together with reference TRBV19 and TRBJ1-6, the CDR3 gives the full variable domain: DGGITQSPKYLFRKEGQNVTLSCEQNLNHDAMYWYRQDPGQGLRLIYYSQIVNDFQKGDIAEGYSVSREKKESFPLTVTSAQKNPTAFYLCASSIDKGVGNSPLHFGNGTRLTVT.

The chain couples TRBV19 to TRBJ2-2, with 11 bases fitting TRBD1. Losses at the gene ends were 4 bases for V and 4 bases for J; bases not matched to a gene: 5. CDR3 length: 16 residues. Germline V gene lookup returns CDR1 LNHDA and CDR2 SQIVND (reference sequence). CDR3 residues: CASSRRTGGGTGELFF. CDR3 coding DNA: TGTGCCAGTAGTAGGCGGACAGGGGGCGGCACCGGGGAGCTGTTTTTT.

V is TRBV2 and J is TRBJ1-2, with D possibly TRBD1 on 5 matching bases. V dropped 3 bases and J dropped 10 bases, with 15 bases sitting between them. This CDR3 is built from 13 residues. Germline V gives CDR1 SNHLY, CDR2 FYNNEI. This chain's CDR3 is CASSEIQGGFYTF. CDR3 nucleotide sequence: TGTGCCAGCAGTGAGATCCAGGGTGGATTCTACACCTTC.

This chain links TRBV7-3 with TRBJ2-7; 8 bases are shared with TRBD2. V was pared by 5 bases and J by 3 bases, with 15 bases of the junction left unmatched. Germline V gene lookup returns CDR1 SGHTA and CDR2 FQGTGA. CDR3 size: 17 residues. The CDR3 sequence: CASSPPRGGAGFYEQYF. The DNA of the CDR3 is TGTGCCAGCAGCCCACCCCGGGGGGGAGCCGGATTCTACGAGCAGTACTTC.

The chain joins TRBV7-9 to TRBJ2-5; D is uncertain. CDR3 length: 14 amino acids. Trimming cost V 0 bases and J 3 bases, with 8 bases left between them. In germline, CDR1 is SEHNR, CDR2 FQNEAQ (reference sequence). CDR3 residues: CASSLAQSKETQYF. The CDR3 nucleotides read TGTGCCAGCAGCTTAGCCCAGTCCAAAGAGACCCAGTACTTC.

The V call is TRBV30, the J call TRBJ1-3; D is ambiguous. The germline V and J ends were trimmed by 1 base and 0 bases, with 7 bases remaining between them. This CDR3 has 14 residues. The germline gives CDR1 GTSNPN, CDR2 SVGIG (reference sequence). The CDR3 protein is CAWSGSGSGNTIYF. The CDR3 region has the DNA TGTGCCTGGAGTGGATCAGGCTCTGGAAACACCATATATTTT.

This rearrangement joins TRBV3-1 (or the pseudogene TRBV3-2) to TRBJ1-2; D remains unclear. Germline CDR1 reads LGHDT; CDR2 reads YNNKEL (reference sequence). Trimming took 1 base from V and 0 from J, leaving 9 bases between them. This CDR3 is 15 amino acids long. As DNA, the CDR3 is TGTGCCAGCAGCCAAGGCAGAGGCTCTAACTATGGCTACACCTTC. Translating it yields CASSQGRGSNYGYTF.

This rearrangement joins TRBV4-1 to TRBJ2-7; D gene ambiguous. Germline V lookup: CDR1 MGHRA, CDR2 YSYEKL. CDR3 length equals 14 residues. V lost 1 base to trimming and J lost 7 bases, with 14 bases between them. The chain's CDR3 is CASSQGPGLREQYF. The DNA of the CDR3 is TGCGCCAGCAGCCAAGGACCCGGCCTGAGGGAGCAGTACTTC.

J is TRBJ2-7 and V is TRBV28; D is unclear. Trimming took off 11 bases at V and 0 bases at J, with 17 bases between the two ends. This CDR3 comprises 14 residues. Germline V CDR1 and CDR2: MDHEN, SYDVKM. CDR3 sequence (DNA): TGTGCCTGCACGTCGTCGGGTTCCTCCTACGAGCAGTACTTC. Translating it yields CACTSSGSSYEQYF.

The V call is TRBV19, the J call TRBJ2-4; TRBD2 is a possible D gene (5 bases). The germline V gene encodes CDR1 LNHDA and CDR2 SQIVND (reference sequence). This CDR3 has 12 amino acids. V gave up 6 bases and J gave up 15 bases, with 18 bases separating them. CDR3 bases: TGTGCCAGTAGCAGGTGGATGGGAGTATGGTACTTC. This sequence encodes CASSRWMGVWYF. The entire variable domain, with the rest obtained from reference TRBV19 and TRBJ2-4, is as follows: DGGITQSPKYLFRKEGQNVTLSCEQNLNHDAMYWYRQDPGQGLRLIYYSQIVNDFQKGDIAEGYSVSREKKESFPLTVTSAQKNPTAFYLCASSRWMGVWYFGAGTRLSVL.

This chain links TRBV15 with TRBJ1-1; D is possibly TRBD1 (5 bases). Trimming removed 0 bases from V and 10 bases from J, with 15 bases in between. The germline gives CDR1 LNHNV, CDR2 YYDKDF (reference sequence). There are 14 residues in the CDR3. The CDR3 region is CATSRDRLLGVAFF. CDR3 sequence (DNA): TGTGCCACCAGCAGAGATCGGCTTTTAGGGGTAGCTTTCTTT.